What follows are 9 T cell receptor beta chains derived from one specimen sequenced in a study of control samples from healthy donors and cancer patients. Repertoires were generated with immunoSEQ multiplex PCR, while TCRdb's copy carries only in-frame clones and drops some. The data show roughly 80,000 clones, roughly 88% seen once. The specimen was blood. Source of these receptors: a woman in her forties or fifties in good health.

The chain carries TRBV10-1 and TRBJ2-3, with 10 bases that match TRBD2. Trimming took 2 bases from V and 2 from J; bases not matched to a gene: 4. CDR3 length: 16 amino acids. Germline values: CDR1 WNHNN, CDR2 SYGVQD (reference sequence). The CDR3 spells CASSEQRGGLTDTQYF. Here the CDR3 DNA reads TGCGCCAGCAGTGAGCAGCGGGGGGGCCTCACAGATACGCAGTATTTT.

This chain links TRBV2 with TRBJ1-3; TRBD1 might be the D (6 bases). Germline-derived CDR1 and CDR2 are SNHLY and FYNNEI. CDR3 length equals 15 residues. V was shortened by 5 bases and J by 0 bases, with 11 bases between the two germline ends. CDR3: CASSKQGGSGNTIYF. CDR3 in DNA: TGTGCCAGCAGTAAACAGGGAGGCTCTGGAAACACCATATATTTT.

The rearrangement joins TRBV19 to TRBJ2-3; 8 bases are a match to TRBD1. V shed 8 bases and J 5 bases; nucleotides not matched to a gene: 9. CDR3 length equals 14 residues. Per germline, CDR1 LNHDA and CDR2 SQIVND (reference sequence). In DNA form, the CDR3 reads TGTGCCAGTCGGGGGCAGGGGGCGAGAGATACGCAGTATTTT. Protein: CASRGQGARDTQYF.

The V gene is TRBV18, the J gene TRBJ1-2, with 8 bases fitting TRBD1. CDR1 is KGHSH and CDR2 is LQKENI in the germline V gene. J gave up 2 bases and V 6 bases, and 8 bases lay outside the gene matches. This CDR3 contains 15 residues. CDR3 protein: CASSIHAGGNYGYTF. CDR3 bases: TGTGCCAGCTCGATCCACGCAGGGGGCAACTATGGCTACACCTTC.

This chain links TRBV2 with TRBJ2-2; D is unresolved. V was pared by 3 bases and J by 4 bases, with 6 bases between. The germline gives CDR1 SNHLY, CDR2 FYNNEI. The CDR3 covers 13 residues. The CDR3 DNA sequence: TGTGCCAGCAGTGATTATAGCACCGGGGAGCTGTTTTTT. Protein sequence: CASSDYSTGELFF.

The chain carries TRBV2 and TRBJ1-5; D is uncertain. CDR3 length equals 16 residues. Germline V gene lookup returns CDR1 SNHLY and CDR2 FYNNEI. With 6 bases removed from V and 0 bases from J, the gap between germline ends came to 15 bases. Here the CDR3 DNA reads TGTGCCAGCAGCGATTCTCGCAGGTATAGCAATCAGCCCCAGCATTTT. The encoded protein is CASSDSRRYSNQPQHF.

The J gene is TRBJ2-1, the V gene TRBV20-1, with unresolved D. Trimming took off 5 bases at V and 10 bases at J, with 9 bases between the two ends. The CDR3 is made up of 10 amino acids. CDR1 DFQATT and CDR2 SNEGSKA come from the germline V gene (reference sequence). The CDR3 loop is CSAPKNEQFF. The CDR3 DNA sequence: TGCAGTGCTCCTAAAAACGAGCAGTTCTTC.

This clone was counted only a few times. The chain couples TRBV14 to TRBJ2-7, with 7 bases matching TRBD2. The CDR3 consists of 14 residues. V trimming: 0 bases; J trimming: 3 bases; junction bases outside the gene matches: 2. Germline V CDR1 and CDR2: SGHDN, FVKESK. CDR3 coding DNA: TGTGCCAGCAGCCAAGATTGGACTAGCTACGAGCAGTACTTC. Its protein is CASSQDWTSYEQYF. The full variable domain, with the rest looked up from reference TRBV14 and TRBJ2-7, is EAGVTQFPSHSVIEKGQTVTLRCDPISGHDNLYWYRRVMGKEIKFLLHFVKESKQDESGMPNNRFLAERTGGTYSTLKVQPAELEDSGVYFCASSQDWTSYEQYFGPGTRLTVT.

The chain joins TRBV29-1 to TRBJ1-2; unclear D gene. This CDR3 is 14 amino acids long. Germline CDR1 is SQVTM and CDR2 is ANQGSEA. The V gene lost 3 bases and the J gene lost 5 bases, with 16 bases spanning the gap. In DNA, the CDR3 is TGCAGCGTTGAGTTCGGAAGTAGTCAGTATGGCTACACCTTC. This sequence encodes CSVEFGSSQYGYTF.